The 32 T cell receptor beta chains listed next were all sequenced from one sample in a study of blood T cells in healthy people across ages. Sample-barcoded 5' priming and a J-beta primer mix drove a second PCR of roughly 6 to 12 cycles. TCRdb passed the 5' RACE reads through MiXCR, listing each CDR3 protein once. Here the sample spans 1.4 million or so distinct CDR3 sequences, 35% to 45% being singletons. The sample comprised blood. The source is a woman aged 18-35 years in good health.

This clonotype was found a few times. V usage is TRBV20-1 and J usage is TRBJ2-5; D remains ambiguous. From germline, CDR1 is DFQATT and CDR2 SNEGSKA (reference sequence). V was pared by 3 bases and J by 2 bases, with 19 bases between. CDR3 size: 16 residues. CDR3 residues: CSAREFSGRTQETQYF. The CDR3 bases are TGCAGTGCTAGGGAATTCTCCGGACGGACGCAAGAGACCCAGTACTTC.

This clonotype was counted only a few times. The chain uses TRBV30 and TRBJ2-2; 7 positions match TRBD1. Germline trimming cut 5 bases from V and 7 bases from J; bases unmatched to any gene: 10. Per germline, CDR1 GTSNPN and CDR2 SVGIG (reference sequence). The CDR3 is made up of 14 amino acids. CDR3 DNA: TGTGCCTGGGTTACGACAGGGCTCATCGGGGAGCTGTTTTTT. This gives the protein CAWVTTGLIGELFF.

The V call is TRBV29-1, the J call TRBJ2-7, with 11 bases lining up with TRBD1. The CDR3 totals 14 residues. V lost 3 bases and J lost 5; bases outside the gene matches: 6. Germline CDR1 reads SQVTM; CDR2 reads ANQGSEA. The CDR3 region is CSVEADRGLDEQYF. CDR3 nucleotide sequence: TGCAGCGTTGAGGCGGACAGGGGGCTTGACGAGCAGTACTTC.

The J gene is TRBJ2-5, the V gene TRBV5-1; TRBD2 agrees at 8 bases. The CDR3 extends over 16 amino acids. Germline CDR1 and CDR2: SGHRS and YFSETQ. The V and J ends lost 7 bases and 5 bases, in that order; junction bases with no gene match: 16. The CDR3 region has the DNA TGCGCCAGCGGCGGGGGGATCTACCCAATCTCGGAGACCCAGTACTTC. Translating it yields CASGGGIYPISETQYF.

The chain carries TRBV7-9 and TRBJ2-7; unclear D gene. The CDR3 has 16 amino acids. Trimming shortened V by 3 bases and J by 2 bases, and 17 bases separated the two germline ends. CDR1 SEHNR and CDR2 FQNEAQ come from the germline V gene (reference sequence). The CDR3 region has the DNA TGTGCCAGCAGCTTGGGCACGTTAGCCAGGACCTACGAGCAGTACTTC. It translates to CASSLGTLARTYEQYF.

This clonotype was detected only a few times. The chain links TRBV20-1 to TRBJ2-5, with D possibly matching TRBD1 (5 bases). The CDR3 runs to 13 residues. Trimming cost V 3 bases and J 2 bases, with 10 bases left between them. Germline CDR1 and CDR2: DFQATT and SNEGSKA (reference sequence). The CDR3, as DNA: TGCAGTGCTAGTATCCCAGGGCAAGAGACCCAGTACTTC. Amino acid sequence: CSASIPGQETQYF.

The chain has TRBV6-2 or TRBV6-3 and TRBJ1-5; no definite D call. CDR3 size: 11 residues. Trimming pared 2 bases from V and 7 bases from J, leaving 3 bases between. CDR1 and CDR2 from the germline V gene are MNHEY and SVGEGT. The CDR3 DNA reads as TGTGCCAGCAGTTACCCACAGCCCCAGCATTTT. This codes for CASSYPQPQHF.

In DNA form, the CDR3 reads TGTGCCAGCGCCGGACGTTACACTGAAGCTTTCTTT. It encodes CASAGRYTEAFF. This chain joins TRBV7-9 and TRBJ1-1; no clear D gene. Deletions cut 8 bases from V and 3 bases from J, with 10 bases between. This CDR3 contains 12 residues. Germline V gives CDR1 SEHNR, CDR2 FQNEAQ (reference sequence). The entire variable domain, with the rest obtained from reference TRBV7-9 and TRBJ1-1, is as follows: DTGVSQNPRHKITKRGQNVTFRCDPISEHNRLYWYRQTLGQGPEFLTYFQNEAQLEKSRLLSDRFSAERPKGSFSTLEIQRTEQGDSAMYLCASAGRYTEAFFGQGTRLTVV.

This clonotype is a singleton in its sample. An end of the junction does not agree with germline; a read error may underlie this. V and J are TRBV3-1 and TRBJ2-1; TRBD2 might be the D (5 bases). Germline V gene sequence: CDR1 LGHDT, CDR2 YNNKEL (reference sequence). This CDR3 spans 12 amino acids. In DNA, the CDR3 is TGTGCCAGCGGCCAAGGAAGCGGTGAGCAGTTCTTC. Amino acids: CASGQGSGEQFF.

The rearrangement joins TRBV6-5 to TRBJ1-2; the D gene is possibly TRBD1 (6 bases). Deletions cut 0 bases from V and 3 bases from J, with 14 bases between. The CDR3 sequence is 16 residues long. Germline loops: CDR1 MNHEY, CDR2 SVGAGI. This chain's CDR3 is CASSYSSLGHYYGYTF. The CDR3 DNA follows: TGTGCCAGCAGTTACTCGTCCCTGGGACACTACTATGGCTACACCTTC.

The V call is TRBV10-1, the J call TRBJ2-7; 10 nucleotides match TRBD1. The germline CDR1 and CDR2 sequences are WNHNN and SYGVQD (reference sequence). The CDR3 spans 16 residues. The V and J ends lost 2 bases and 6 bases, in that order; junction bases with no gene match: 10. CDR3 in amino acids: CASSEGTGEGDIEQYF. The CDR3 DNA is TGCGCCAGCAGTGAGGGGACAGGGGAAGGGGATATCGAGCAGTACTTC.

The V and J genes are TRBV9 and TRBJ2-1; 9 bases line up with TRBD2. The germline V gene encodes CDR1 SGDLS and CDR2 YYNGEE. The V segment lost 0 bases and the J segment 6 bases; nucleotides outside the gene matches: 4. This CDR3 spans 15 amino acids. In DNA, the CDR3 is TGTGCCAGCAGCGTAGGGTCGCGGGAGGGCAATGAGCAGTTCTTC. Its protein is CASSVGSREGNEQFF.

The V and J genes are TRBV19 and TRBJ1-1; D gene unclear. The germline gives CDR1 LNHDA, CDR2 SQIVND (reference sequence). Trimming stripped 5 bases from V and 0 bases from J, with 13 bases between. This CDR3 is 15 amino acids long. CDR3 amino acids: CASSPQASMNTEAFF. The CDR3 DNA is TGTGCCAGTAGTCCCCAGGCTTCCATGAACACTGAAGCTTTCTTT.

This chain connects TRBV5-1 to TRBJ1-1; D is ambiguous. CDR1 and CDR2 from the germline V gene are SGHRS and YFSETQ. Trimming removed 4 bases from V and 5 bases from J, with 12 bases in between. The CDR3 contains 13 residues. As DNA, the CDR3 is TGCGCCAGCAGCGACGAGGGATATACTGAAGCTTTCTTT. It is translated as CASSDEGYTEAFF.

There are a few counts of this clonotype. This chain uses TRBV7-8 with TRBJ1-1; no definite D call. CDR3 length: 14 amino acids. Trimming stripped 1 base from V and 6 bases from J, with 12 bases between. CDR1 SGHVS and CDR2 FQNEAQ come from the germline V gene. The chain's CDR3 is CASSLVREGSEAFF. For the CDR3, the DNA is TGTGCCAGCAGCTTAGTGAGGGAGGGCTCTGAAGCTTTCTTT.

This clonotype occurred a few times. The chain joins TRBV11-2 to TRBJ1-1; 8 nucleotides match TRBD1. With 4 bases clipped from V and 10 bases from J, the junction kept 11 bases outside the gene matches. Germline assignment: CDR1 SGHAT and CDR2 FQNNGV. The CDR3 is 14 residues long. CDR3 in amino acids: CASSSTGDRTVAFF. The CDR3 DNA follows: TGTGCCAGCAGCTCGACAGGGGACAGGACGGTAGCTTTCTTT.

The J gene is TRBJ2-1, the V gene TRBV5-1; 12 bases fit TRBD2. The tail of the sequence fits TRBJ2-7 better, so the J call may be wrong. Germline V lookup: CDR1 SGHRS, CDR2 YFSETQ. This CDR3 region has 15 residues. CDR3 region: CASSLQGLAGYEQYF. The CDR3 DNA sequence: TGCGCCAGCAGCCTACAGGGACTAGCGGGCTACGAGCAGTACTTC.

The chain has TRBV7-6 and TRBJ2-5; 7 nucleotides agree with TRBD2. The J call may be incorrect, as the DNA end agrees better with TRBJ2-7. The CDR3 sequence is 16 residues long. The germline CDR1 and CDR2 sequences are SGHVS and FNYEAQ. The CDR3 bases are TGTGCCAGCAGCTTAGGGGGGGGGGTACCCACCTACGAGCAGTACTTC. This encodes CASSLGGGVPTYEQYF.

The chain joins TRBV4-1 to TRBJ2-4, with D hard to call. The CDR3 extends over 14 amino acids. Germline loops: CDR1 MGHRA, CDR2 YSYEKL. Deletions cut 2 bases from V and 3 bases from J, with 8 bases between. For the CDR3, the DNA is TGCGCCAGCAGCCAACCGACACACAAAAACATTCAGTACTTC. Translated: CASSQPTHKNIQYF.

This clonotype was counted between two and nine times. The chain couples TRBV12-5 to TRBJ2-3; D is possibly TRBD2 (5 bases). V lost 4 bases and J 1 base, leaving 9 bases between the germline ends. The CDR3 loop spans 14 amino acids. Looked up from germline, CDR1 is LGHNT and CDR2 is FRNRAP. The CDR3 here is CASGSYGGTDTQYF. CDR3 sequence (DNA): TGTGCTAGTGGTTCGTACGGGGGCACAGATACGCAGTATTTT.

Note on this clonotype: A junction boundary mismatches the germline segment, possibly from a read error. V is TRBV5-5 and J is TRBJ2-5; possibly TRBD1 or TRBD2 for D (5 bases each). The germline V gene has CDR1 SGHKS and CDR2 YYEKEE (reference sequence). The CDR3 is 13 residues long. CDR3 loop: CASFGQFGETPYF. The DNA of the CDR3 is TGTGCCAGCTTCGGACAATTCGGGGAGACCCCGTACTTC.

The rearrangement uses TRBV5-1 and TRBJ2-4; 7 positions agree with TRBD1. V gave up 1 base and J gave up 0 bases; unmatched junction bases: 4. CDR3 length equals 16 residues. Germline CDR1 SGHRS, CDR2 YFSETQ. The CDR3 region is CASSLNQGEAKNIQYF. CDR3 bases: TGCGCCAGCAGCTTGAACCAGGGGGAAGCCAAAAACATTCAGTACTTC.

DNA of the CDR3: TGCGCCAGCAGCCAAGGTAGCGGGGGGACCTTTTACGAGCAGTACTTC. This translates into CASSQGSGGTFYEQYF. The chain is built from TRBV4-3 and TRBJ2-7; 10 bases match TRBD2. This CDR3 comprises 16 residues. The germline gives CDR1 LGHNA, CDR2 YSLEER. The V gene end was trimmed by 1 base and the J gene end by 4 bases; junction bases not matched to a gene: 7.

The rearrangement uses TRBV7-6 and TRBJ2-5; TRBD2 aligns across 9 bases. Germline CDR1 reads SGHVS; CDR2 reads FNYEAQ. J was trimmed by 5 bases and V by 2 bases; bases with no gene match: 9. The CDR3 extends over 16 amino acids. The CDR3 nucleotides read TGTGCCAGCAGCTTACGAGGCGGGAGGGCCTGGGAGACCCAGTACTTC. Protein: CASSLRGGRAWETQYF.

V usage is TRBV5-6 and J usage is TRBJ2-5; unclear D gene. Between the trimmed V and J ends, which lost 0 bases and 11 bases, there was a span of 14 bases. The CDR3 is 13 amino acids. Germline V gene data show CDR1 as SGHDT and CDR2 as YYEEEE. The CDR3 nucleotides are TGTGCCAGCAGCTTGGTAAGGTACAATGAGCAGTACTTC. Its translation is CASSLVRYNEQYF.

A few counts support this clonotype. CDR3 sequence: CASSLSGPGLAGSYEQYF. In nucleotides, the CDR3 is TGTGCCAGCAGTTTATCGGGACCGGGACTAGCGGGCTCCTACGAGCAGTACTTC. The chain links TRBV28 to TRBJ2-7; 12 positions agree with TRBD2. The CDR3 is 18 residues long. CDR1 is MDHEN and CDR2 is SYDVKM in the germline V gene. The V and J ends lost 1 base and 0 bases, in that order; junction bases with no gene match: 7.

The chain joins TRBV7-9 to TRBJ1-2, with D possibly matching TRBD1 (5 bases). Trimming pared 1 base from V and 1 base from J, leaving 10 bases between. The CDR3 loop spans 15 amino acids. Germline CDR1 SEHNR, CDR2 FQNEAQ (reference sequence). CDR3 sequence (DNA): TGTGCCAGCAGCTTAGGATTACAGGATAACTATGGCTACACCTTC. This codes for CASSLGLQDNYGYTF.

The chain joins TRBV11-1 to TRBJ1-1, with D perhaps TRBD1 (6 bases). Looked up from germline, CDR1 is SGHAT and CDR2 is FQDESV (reference sequence). This CDR3 spans 12 amino acids. The V end lost 5 bases, the J end lost 4 bases, and 8 bases lay between the germline ends. CDR3 residues: CASSGGVTEAFF. In nucleotides, the CDR3 is TGTGCCAGCAGCGGGGGCGTCACTGAAGCTTTCTTT.

V gene TRBV7-9 combines with J gene TRBJ1-2; unclear D gene. The V and J ends lost 0 bases and 8 bases respectively, with 10 bases between them. The CDR3 contains 13 residues. The germline V gene encodes CDR1 SEHNR and CDR2 FQNEAQ (reference sequence). The CDR3 loop is CASSLAVPWGYTF. The DNA of the CDR3 is TGTGCCAGCAGCTTAGCAGTCCCGTGGGGCTACACCTTC.

On this clonotype: A read error may account for a junction end that differs from germline. This chain joins TRBV7-2 and TRBJ2-7, with 7 bases matching TRBD1. Looked up from germline, CDR1 is SGHTA and CDR2 is FQGNSA. The CDR3 runs 16 residues. In nucleotides, the CDR3 is TGTGCCAGCAGCTTAGCCGGACAGGAGAGCTCCTACGAGAAGTACTTC. Its protein product is CASSLAGQESSYEKYF. The variable domain in full, completed from reference TRBV7-2 and TRBJ2-7, reads GAGVSQSPSNKVTEKGKDVELRCDPISGHTALYWYRQSLGQGLEFLIYFQGNSAPDKSGLPSDRFSAERTGGSVSTLTIQRTQQEDSAVYLCASSLAGQESSYEKYFGPGTRLTVT.

The J gene is TRBJ2-5, the V gene TRBV29-1, with D maybe TRBD1 (6 bases). The CDR3 extends over 13 amino acids. Germline V CDR1 and CDR2: SQVTM, ANQGSEA. Trimming left V 2 bases short and J 5 bases short, with 12 bases between. The CDR3 DNA follows: TGCAGCGTTGAAATACAGGGAAGGGAGACCCAGTACTTC. This translates into CSVEIQGRETQYF.

This chain uses TRBV6-6 with TRBJ1-1; D remains unclear. This CDR3 contains 16 residues. Per the germline V gene, CDR1 is MNHNY and CDR2 is SVGAGI (reference sequence). V was clipped by 1 base and J by 0 bases, with 12 bases between them. The CDR3 region is CASSYLSAAMNTEAFF. The CDR3 nucleotides are TGTGCCAGCAGTTACTTGTCAGCTGCAATGAACACTGAAGCTTTCTTT.